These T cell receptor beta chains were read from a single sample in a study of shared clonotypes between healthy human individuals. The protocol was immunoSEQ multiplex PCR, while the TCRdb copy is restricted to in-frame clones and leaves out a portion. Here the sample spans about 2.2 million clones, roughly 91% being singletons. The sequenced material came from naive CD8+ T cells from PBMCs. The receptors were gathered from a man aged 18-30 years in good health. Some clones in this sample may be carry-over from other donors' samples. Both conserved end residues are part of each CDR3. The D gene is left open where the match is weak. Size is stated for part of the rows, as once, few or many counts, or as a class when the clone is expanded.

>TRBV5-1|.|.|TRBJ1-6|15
CASSGGDRQVSPLHF
TGCGCCAGCAGCGGGGGTGACAGACAGGTCTCACCCCTCCACTTT
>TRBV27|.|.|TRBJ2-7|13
CASSLGGSYEQYF
TGTGCCAGCAGTTTGGGGGGTTCCTACGAGCAGTACTTC
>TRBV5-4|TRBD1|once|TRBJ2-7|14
CASSQGQTSYEQYF
TGTGCCAGCAGCCAGGGACAGACGTCCTACGAGCAGTACTTC
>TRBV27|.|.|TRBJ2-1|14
CASRRVGDYNEQFF
TGTGCCAGCAGAAGGGTAGGAGACTACAATGAGCAGTTCTTC
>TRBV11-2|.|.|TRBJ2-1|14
CASSLARGTNEQFF
TGTGCCAGCAGCCTGGCTCGGGGGACCAATGAGCAGTTCTTC
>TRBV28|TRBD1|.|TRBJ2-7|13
CASRTTGGYEQYF
TGTGCCAGCAGGACGACAGGGGGTTACGAGCAGTACTTC
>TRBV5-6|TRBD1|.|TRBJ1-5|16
CASSLSGGFGNQPQHF
TGTGCCAGCAGCTTGTCAGGGGGATTTGGCAATCAGCCCCAGCATTTT
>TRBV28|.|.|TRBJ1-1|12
CASRSGLFEAFF
TGTGCCAGCAGGTCCGGCCTATTTGAAGCTTTCTTT
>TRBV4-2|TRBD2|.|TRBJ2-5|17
CASSQDPLAGEAETQYF
TGTGCCAGCAGCCAAGATCCGCTAGCGGGAGAAGCAGAGACCCAGTACTTC
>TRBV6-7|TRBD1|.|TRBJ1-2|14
CASSSRGVAYGYTF
TGTGCCAGCAGTTCCAGGGGGGTGGCCTATGGCTACACCTTC
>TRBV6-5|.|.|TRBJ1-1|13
CASSYSEGTEAFF
TGTGCCAGCAGTTACTCTGAGGGGACTGAAGCTTTCTTT
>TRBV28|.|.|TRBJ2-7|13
CAIRGTFSYEQYF
TGTGCCATCCGAGGGACCTTCTCTTACGAGCAGTACTTC
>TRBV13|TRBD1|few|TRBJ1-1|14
CASSSTGGGTEAFF
TGTGCCAGCAGCTCGACAGGGGGCGGCACTGAAGCTTTCTTT
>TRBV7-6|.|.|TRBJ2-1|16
CASSLVFRGVRDEQFF
TGTGCCAGCAGCTTAGTTTTCCGAGGGGTCAGGGATGAGCAGTTCTTC
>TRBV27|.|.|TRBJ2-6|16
CASTRQPRSGANVLTF
TGTGCCAGCACGCGACAGCCCCGCTCTGGGGCCAACGTCCTGACTTTC
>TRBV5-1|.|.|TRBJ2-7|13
CASSYSTTREQYF
TGCGCCAGCAGCTACTCGACCACCCGCGAGCAGTACTTC
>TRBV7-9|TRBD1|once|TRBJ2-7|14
CASLGTGGSDEQYF
TGTGCCAGCCTCGGGACAGGGGGCTCGGACGAGCAGTACTTC
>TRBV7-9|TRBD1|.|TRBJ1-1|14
CASSTGGRNTEAFF
TGTGCCAGCAGCACAGGGGGCAGGAACACTGAAGCTTTCTTT
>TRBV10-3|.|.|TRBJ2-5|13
CAISEWAQETQYF
TGTGCCATCAGTGAGTGGGCCCAAGAGACCCAGTACTTC
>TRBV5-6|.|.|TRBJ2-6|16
CASSLSPQTGANVLTF
TGTGCCAGCAGCTTGTCCCCACAGACCGGGGCCAACGTCCTGACTTTC
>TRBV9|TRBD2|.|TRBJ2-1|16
CASSFTSGSGINEQFF
TGTGCCAGCAGCTTTACTAGCGGGAGCGGGATCAATGAGCAGTTCTTC
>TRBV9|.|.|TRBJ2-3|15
CASSVEVIGTDTQYF
TGTGCCAGCAGCGTAGAGGTGATAGGCACAGATACGCAGTATTTT
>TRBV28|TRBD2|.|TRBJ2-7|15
CASRRLAGGVYEQYF
TGTGCCAGCAGGCGGCTAGCGGGAGGGGTCTACGAGCAGTACTTC
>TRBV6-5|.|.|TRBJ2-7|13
CASSYSSQSEQYF
TGTGCCAGCAGTTACTCTTCACAGAGCGAGCAGTACTTC
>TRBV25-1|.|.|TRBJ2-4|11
CASSESRDQYF
TGTGCCAGCAGTGAAAGTAGGGATCAGTACTTC
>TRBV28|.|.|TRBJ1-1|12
CASSFLNTEAFF
TGTGCCAGCAGTTTCCTCAACACTGAAGCTTTCTTT
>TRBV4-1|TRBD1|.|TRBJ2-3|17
CASSQRDRESSTDTQYF
TGCGCCAGCAGCCAAAGGGACAGGGAATCTAGCACAGATACGCAGTATTTT
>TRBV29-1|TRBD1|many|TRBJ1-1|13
CSARQGLDLGAFF
TGCAGCGCCCGACAGGGATTGGACCTTGGAGCTTTCTTT
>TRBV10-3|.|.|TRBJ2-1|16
CAISEVAAGPYNEQFF
TGTGCCATCAGTGAGGTCGCGGCGGGCCCCTACAATGAGCAGTTCTTC
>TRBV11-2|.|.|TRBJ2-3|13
CASSSGGTDTQYF
TGTGCCAGCAGTTCGGGGGGCACAGATACGCAGTATTTT
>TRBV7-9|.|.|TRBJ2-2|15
CASSFPGLNTGELFF
TGTGCCAGCAGCTTTCCGGGATTAAACACCGGGGAGCTGTTTTTT
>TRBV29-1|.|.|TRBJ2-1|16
CSVEEPPGGGRNEQFF
TGCAGCGTTGAAGAACCCCCGGGCGGGGGCAGGAATGAGCAGTTCTTC
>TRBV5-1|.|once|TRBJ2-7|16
CASSSTRMDIHYEQYF
TGCGCCAGCAGCTCGACCCGCATGGACATCCACTACGAGCAGTACTTC
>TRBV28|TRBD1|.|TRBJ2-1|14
CASSQDRGYNEQFF
TGTGCCAGCAGCCAGGACAGGGGCTACAATGAGCAGTTCTTC
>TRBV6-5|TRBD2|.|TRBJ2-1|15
CASRATSGSYNEQFF
TGTGCCAGCAGGGCGACTAGCGGCTCCTACAATGAGCAGTTCTTC
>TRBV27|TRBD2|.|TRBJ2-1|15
CASRQGTSGYNEQFF
TGTGCCAGCAGACAGGGGACTAGCGGGTACAATGAGCAGTTCTTC
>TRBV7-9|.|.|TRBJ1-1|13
CASEGDVGTEAFF
TGTGCCAGCGAGGGGGATGTTGGCACTGAAGCTTTCTTT
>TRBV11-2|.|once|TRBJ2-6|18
CASSLGGRLAPGANVLTF
TGTGCCAGCAGCTTGGGGGGGCGACTAGCCCCTGGGGCCAACGTCCTGACTTTC
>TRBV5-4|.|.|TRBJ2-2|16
CASSPAMSPNTGELFF
TGTGCCAGCAGCCCTGCGATGTCTCCGAACACCGGGGAGCTGTTTTTT
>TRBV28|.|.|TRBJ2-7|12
CAIQTLLHEQYF
TGTGCCATCCAGACACTCCTCCACGAGCAGTACTTC
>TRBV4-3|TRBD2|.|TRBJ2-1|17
CASSSSPLAGAGNEQFF
TGCGCCAGCAGCTCCTCTCCCCTGGCGGGAGCAGGCAATGAGCAGTTCTTC
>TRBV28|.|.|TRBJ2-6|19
CATAPSGEKGLSGANVLTF
TGTGCCACCGCGCCTTCAGGGGAGAAGGGGCTCTCTGGGGCCAACGTCCTGACTTTC
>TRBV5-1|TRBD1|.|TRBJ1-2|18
CASRIHSSTGGGGYGYTF
TGCGCCAGCAGGATACACAGCAGTACAGGGGGCGGTGGCTATGGCTACACCTTC
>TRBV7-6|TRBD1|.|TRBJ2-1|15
CASSLGTGVNNEQFF
TGTGCCAGCAGCCTCGGGACAGGGGTGAACAATGAGCAGTTCTTC
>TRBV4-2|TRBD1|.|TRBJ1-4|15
CASSPGTEGNEKLFF
TGTGCCAGCAGCCCCGGGACAGAGGGGAATGAAAAACTGTTTTTT
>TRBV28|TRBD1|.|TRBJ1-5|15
CASSREGQGHQPQHF
TGTGCCAGCAGCCGGGAGGGACAGGGACATCAGCCCCAGCATTTT
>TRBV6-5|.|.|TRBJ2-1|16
CASSYSSGDFYNEQFF
TGTGCCAGCAGTTACTCGTCGGGGGATTTTTACAATGAGCAGTTCTTC
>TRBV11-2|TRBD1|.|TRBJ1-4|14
CASSQGQGGEKLFF
TGTGCCAGCAGTCAGGGACAGGGTGGCGAAAAACTGTTTTTT
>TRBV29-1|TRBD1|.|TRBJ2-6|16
CSVRDSFSFGANVLTF
TGCAGCGTCCGGGACAGTTTCTCCTTTGGGGCCAACGTCCTGACTTTC
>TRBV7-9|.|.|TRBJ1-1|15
CASSLNHEANTEAFF
TGTGCCAGCAGCTTAAATCATGAGGCGAACACTGAAGCTTTCTTT
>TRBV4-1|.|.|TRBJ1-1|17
CASSRPIGGQENTEAFF
TGCGCCAGCAGCCGCCCTATCGGCGGGCAAGAGAACACTGAAGCTTTCTTT
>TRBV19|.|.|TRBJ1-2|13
CASSMETDYGYTF
TGTGCCAGTAGTATGGAGACGGACTATGGCTACACCTTC
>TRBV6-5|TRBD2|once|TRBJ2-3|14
CASSNSGGTDTQYF
TGTGCCAGCAGTAATAGCGGGGGCACAGATACGCAGTATTTT
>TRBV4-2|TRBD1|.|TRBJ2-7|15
CASSQGGRGQNEQYF
TGTGCCAGCAGCCAAGGTGGCAGGGGGCAAAACGAGCAGTACTTC